The 17 T cell receptor beta chains below come from one sample, sequenced in a study of control samples from healthy donors and cancer patients. The table came from immunoSEQ multiplex PCR; TCRdb's copy has only in-frame clones and leaves some out. The table lists 150,000 to 200,000 clones, about 93% of them singletons, with 0.68% in the top ten. Material: blood. These receptors were taken from a woman aged 25 to 39 in good health.

The chain uses TRBV27 and TRBJ2-3; TRBD1 aligns across 8 bases. J lost 0 bases, V lost 7 bases, and 3 bases had no gene match. The CDR3 is 14 amino acids. Germline lookup yields CDR1 MNHEY and CDR2 SMNVEV (reference sequence). The CDR3 coding sequence is TGTGCCAGCACTTACAGGGGGAGCACAGATACGCAGTATTTT. Amino acids: CASTYRGSTDTQYF.

The chain is built from TRBV11-2 and TRBJ2-1; 10 bases are a match to TRBD2. CDR1 and CDR2 from the germline V gene are SGHAT and FQNNGV. The CDR3 contains 15 residues. J lost 7 bases, V lost 1 base, and 4 bases had no gene match. CDR3: CASSLALAGVNEQFF. The CDR3 DNA reads TGTGCCAGCAGCTTAGCTCTAGCGGGAGTGAATGAGCAGTTCTTC.

In DNA, the CDR3 is TGTGCCAGTAGTCTGAGAGTCTCCTACGAGCAGTACTTC. This encodes CASSLRVSYEQYF. The chain joins TRBV19 to TRBJ2-7; no clear D gene. Trimming stripped 5 bases from V and 0 bases from J, with 8 bases between. Germline V CDR1 and CDR2: LNHDA, SQIVND (reference sequence). The CDR3 is made up of 13 amino acids. Using reference TRBV19 and TRBJ2-7 for the parts outside the CDR3, the full variable domain is DGGITQSPKYLFRKEGQNVTLSCEQNLNHDAMYWYRQDPGQGLRLIYYSQIVNDFQKGDIAEGYSVSREKKESFPLTVTSAQKNPTAFYLCASSLRVSYEQYFGPGTRLTVT.

V usage is TRBV29-1 and J usage is TRBJ2-7; the D is unclear. Germline values: CDR1 SQVTM, CDR2 ANQGSEA. Trimming pared 0 bases from V and 4 bases from J, leaving 7 bases between. The CDR3 spans 12 residues. The DNA for the CDR3 is TGCAGCGTTGAAGAAGAGCGTTACGAGCAGTACTTC. Translated, it gives CSVEEERYEQYF.

This sequence joins TRBV12-3 or TRBV12-4 and TRBJ2-7, with 11 bases aligning to TRBD2. Trimming removed 4 bases from V and 4 bases from J; junction bases left unmatched: 0. The CDR3 contains 13 residues. In DNA form, the CDR3 reads TGTGCCAGCAGTTGGACTAGCGGGTACGAGCAGTACTTC. It codes for CASSWTSGYEQYF.

This sequence joins TRBV5-1 and TRBJ1-1; tentative D call: TRBD1 (5 bases). Germline V gene sequence: CDR1 SGHRS, CDR2 YFSETQ. Trimming pared 2 bases from V and 2 bases from J, leaving 7 bases between. The CDR3 totals 13 residues. CDR3 DNA: TGCGCCAGCAGCTTCGACAGCAACACTGAAGCTTTCTTT. Protein sequence: CASSFDSNTEAFF.

The sample holds a few counts of this clone. The chain couples TRBV4-2 to TRBJ2-7, with D possibly matching TRBD2 (5 bases). Trimming took 2 bases from V and 3 from J, leaving 17 bases between them. Germline V gives CDR1 LGHNA, CDR2 YNFKEQ. This CDR3 contains 16 residues. CDR3 residues: CASSQPEADSHYEQYF. The CDR3 coding sequence is TGTGCCAGCAGCCAACCAGAGGCGGACTCCCACTACGAGCAGTACTTC.

The chain combines TRBV18 with TRBJ2-6, with D unclear. CDR1 is KGHSH and CDR2 is LQKENI in the germline V gene. This CDR3 has 15 residues. V lost 5 bases, J lost 0 bases, and 8 bases lay in between. The CDR3 DNA reads as TGTGCCAGCTCAAGTATCGGCTCTGGGGCCAACGTCCTGACTTTC. Amino acids: CASSSIGSGANVLTF. Filled out from reference TRBV18 and TRBJ2-6, the complete variable domain reads NAGVMQNPRHLVRRRGQEARLRCSPMKGHSHVYWYRQLPEEGLKFMVYLQKENIIDESGMPKERFSAEFPKEGPSILRIQQVVRGDSAAYFCASSSIGSGANVLTFGAGSRLTVL.

CDR3 DNA sequence: TGTGCCAGCACCGACAGGGTAACAGGGGAGCTGTTTTTT. It is translated as CASTDRVTGELFF. The V and J genes are TRBV6-5 and TRBJ2-2; 7 bases map to TRBD1. With 7 bases clipped from V and 8 bases from J, the junction kept 7 bases outside the gene matches. The germline V gene encodes CDR1 MNHEY and CDR2 SVGAGI. The CDR3 totals 13 residues.

The chain employs TRBV2 and TRBJ1-6; tentative D call: TRBD1 (5 bases). Germline V gene lookup returns CDR1 SNHLY and CDR2 FYNNEI. This CDR3 region has 14 residues. V was pared by 7 bases and J by 5 bases, with 12 bases between. The CDR3 DNA reads TGTGCCAGCAAGCGCGAGGGGAATAATTCACCCCTCCACTTT. Its protein is CASKREGNNSPLHF. Supplemented by reference TRBV2 and TRBJ1-6, the full variable domain reads EPEVTQTPSHQVTQMGQEVILRCVPISNHLYFYWYRQILGQKVEFLVSFYNNEISEKSEIFDDQFSVERPDGSNFTLKIRSTKLEDSAMYFCASKREGNNSPLHFGNGTRLTVT.

The rearrangement joins TRBV9 to TRBJ1-4, with D unclear. Germline CDR1 SGDLS, CDR2 YYNGEE. There are 15 residues in the CDR3. Trimming pared 4 bases from V and 8 bases from J, leaving 18 bases between. CDR3 coding DNA: TGTGCCAGCAGCCCGTATACTCCCGGGTGCGAAAAACTGTTTTTT. Translation: CASSPYTPGCEKLFF.

V usage is TRBV4-2 and J usage is TRBJ2-7; the match to TRBD2 covers 12 bases. The V and J ends lost 6 bases and 4 bases, in that order; junction bases with no gene match: 13. Germline CDR1 is LGHNA and CDR2 is YNFKEQ. This CDR3 has 17 amino acids. The CDR3 is CASRRTSGNQKQYEQYF. Written as DNA, the CDR3 is TGTGCCAGCAGAAGGACTAGCGGGAACCAGAAACAATACGAGCAGTACTTC.

V usage is TRBV7-2 and J usage is TRBJ2-1, with TRBD2 as a possible D gene (6 bases). The germline CDR1 and CDR2 sequences are SGHTA and FQGNSA. The CDR3 covers 14 residues. V lost 1 base and J lost 4, with 8 bases in between. The CDR3, as DNA: TGTGCCAGCAGCTTAGACGGGAGTTACAATGAGCAGTTCTTC. Residues: CASSLDGSYNEQFF. The variable domain in full, completed from reference TRBV7-2 and TRBJ2-1, reads GAGVSQSPSNKVTEKGKDVELRCDPISGHTALYWYRQSLGQGLEFLIYFQGNSAPDKSGLPSDRFSAERTGGSVSTLTIQRTQQEDSAVYLCASSLDGSYNEQFFGPGTRLTVL.

The chain links TRBV30 to TRBJ2-3, with D hard to call. CDR1 and CDR2 (germline): GTSNPN, SVGIG (reference sequence). This CDR3 is 14 amino acids long. Trimming took 1 base from V and 0 from J, leaving 8 bases between them. The CDR3: CAWSGLGSTDTQYF. DNA of the CDR3: TGTGCCTGGAGTGGGCTAGGGAGCACAGATACGCAGTATTTT.

The chain recombines TRBV3-1 (or the pseudogene TRBV3-2) with TRBJ1-5; unclear D gene. CDR1 is LGHDT and CDR2 is YNNKEL in the germline V gene (reference sequence). CDR3 length: 13 residues. V lost 3 bases and J 6 bases, leaving 9 bases between the germline ends. CDR3 sequence: CASSQLMGQPQHF. The CDR3 coding sequence is TGTGCCAGCAGCCAGCTGATGGGTCAGCCCCAGCATTTT.

The chain uses TRBV7-3 and TRBJ1-4; 10 bases map to TRBD1. J lost 8 bases, V lost 6 bases, and 3 bases had no gene match. The CDR3 has 13 residues. Germline V gives CDR1 SGHTA, CDR2 FQGTGA. The CDR3 DNA follows: TGTGCCAGCAGTCGGACAGGGGGAGAAAAACTGTTTTTT. As protein: CASSRTGGEKLFF. The whole variable domain, remainder taken from reference TRBV7-3 and TRBJ1-4, is GAGVSQTPSNKVTEKGKYVELRCDPISGHTALYWYRQSLGQGPEFLIYFQGTGAADDSGLPNDRFFAVRPEGSVSTLKIQRTERGDSAVYLCASSRTGGEKLFFGSGTQLSVL.

The V call is TRBV14, the J call TRBJ1-3; 7 positions match TRBD1. With 2 bases clipped from V and 10 bases from J, the junction kept 8 bases outside the gene matches. Germline V gene sequence: CDR1 SGHDN, CDR2 FVKESK. The CDR3 contains 14 residues. CDR3 sequence: CASSQSMTGLTIYF. The CDR3 nucleotides read TGTGCCAGCAGCCAAAGCATGACAGGGCTTACCATATATTTT. The full variable domain, rest sourced from reference TRBV14 and TRBJ1-3, is EAGVTQFPSHSVIEKGQTVTLRCDPISGHDNLYWYRRVMGKEIKFLLHFVKESKQDESGMPNNRFLAERTGGTYSTLKVQPAELEDSGVYFCASSQSMTGLTIYFGEGSWLTVV.